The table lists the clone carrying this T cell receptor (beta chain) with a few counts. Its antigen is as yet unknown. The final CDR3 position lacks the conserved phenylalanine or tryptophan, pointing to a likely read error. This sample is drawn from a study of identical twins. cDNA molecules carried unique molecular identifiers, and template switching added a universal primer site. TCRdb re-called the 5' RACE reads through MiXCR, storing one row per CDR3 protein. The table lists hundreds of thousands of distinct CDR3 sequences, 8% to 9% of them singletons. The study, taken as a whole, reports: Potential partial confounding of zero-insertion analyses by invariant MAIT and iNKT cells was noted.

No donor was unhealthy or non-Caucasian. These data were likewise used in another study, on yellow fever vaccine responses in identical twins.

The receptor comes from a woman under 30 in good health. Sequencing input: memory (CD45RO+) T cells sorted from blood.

CDR3 protein: CASTLGASSYNEQFL. The CDR3, as DNA: TGTGCCAGCACCTTGGGGGCTAGCTCCTACAATGAGCAGTTCTTG. The chain has TRBV12-3 or TRBV12-4 and TRBJ2-1, with D perhaps matching TRBD1 (6 bases). Between the trimmed V and J ends, which lost 7 bases and 0 bases, there was a span of 13 bases. The CDR3 is 15 residues long.